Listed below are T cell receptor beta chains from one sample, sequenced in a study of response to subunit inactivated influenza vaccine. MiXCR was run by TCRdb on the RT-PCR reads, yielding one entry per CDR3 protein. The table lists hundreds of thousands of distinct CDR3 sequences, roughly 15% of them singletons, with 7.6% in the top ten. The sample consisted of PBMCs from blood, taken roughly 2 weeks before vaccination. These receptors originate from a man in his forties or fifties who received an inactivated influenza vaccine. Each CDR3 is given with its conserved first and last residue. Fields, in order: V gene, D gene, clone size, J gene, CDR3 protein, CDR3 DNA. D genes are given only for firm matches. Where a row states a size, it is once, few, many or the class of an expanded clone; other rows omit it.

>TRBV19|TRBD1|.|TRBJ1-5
CASTTGGGNQPQHF
TGTGCCAGCACCACAGGGGGAGGCAATCAGCCCCAGCATTTT
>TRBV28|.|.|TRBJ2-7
CASRPGQWSYEQYF
TGTGCCAGCAGACCAGGACAGTGGAGCTACGAGCAGTACTTC
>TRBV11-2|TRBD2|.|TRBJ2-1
CASSLGGLAYNEQFF
TGTGCCAGCAGCTTAGGAGGACTAGCGTACAATGAGCAGTTCTTC
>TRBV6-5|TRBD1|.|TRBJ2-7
CASSYPDRGRYEQYF
TGTGCCAGCAGTTACCCGGACAGGGGGCGCTACGAGCAGTACTTC
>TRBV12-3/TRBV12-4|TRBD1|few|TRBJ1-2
CASSLVQTGSYGYTF
TGTGCCAGCAGTTTAGTACAGACAGGGAGCTATGGCTACACCTTC
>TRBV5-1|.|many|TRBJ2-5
CASSGLPGETQYF
TGCGCCAGCTCGGGCCTCCCCGGGGAGACCCAGTACTTC
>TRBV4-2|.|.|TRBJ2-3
CASSQDLASYTDTQYF
TGTGCCAGCAGCCAAGATCTGGCATCTTACACAGATACGCAGTATTTT
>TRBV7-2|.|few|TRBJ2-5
CASSVQGLEETQYF
TGTGCCAGCAGCGTACAGGGACTCGAAGAGACCCAGTACTTC
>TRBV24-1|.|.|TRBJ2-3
CATSDSPRGSTDTQYF
TGTGCCACCAGTGACTCCCCTCGGGGAAGCACAGATACGCAGTATTTT
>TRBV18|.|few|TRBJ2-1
CASSPPELGNEQFF
TGTGCCAGCTCACCACCGGAACTGGGGAATGAGCAGTTCTTC
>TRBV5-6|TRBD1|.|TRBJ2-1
CASSWGQGLGDNEQFF
TGTGCCAGCAGCTGGGGACAGGGTCTCGGGGACAATGAGCAGTTCTTC
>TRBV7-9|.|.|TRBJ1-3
CASSRGQDYSSGNTIYF
TGTGCCAGCAGCCGAGGGCAGGACTATAGCTCTGGAAACACCATATATTTT
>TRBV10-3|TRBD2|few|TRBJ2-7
CAIRTSGRGSPEQYF
TGTGCCATCAGAACTAGCGGGAGAGGAAGTCCCGAGCAGTACTTC
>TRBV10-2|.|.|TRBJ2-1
CASRAIARDYNEQFF
TGCGCCAGCAGGGCGATAGCGCGGGATTACAATGAGCAGTTCTTC